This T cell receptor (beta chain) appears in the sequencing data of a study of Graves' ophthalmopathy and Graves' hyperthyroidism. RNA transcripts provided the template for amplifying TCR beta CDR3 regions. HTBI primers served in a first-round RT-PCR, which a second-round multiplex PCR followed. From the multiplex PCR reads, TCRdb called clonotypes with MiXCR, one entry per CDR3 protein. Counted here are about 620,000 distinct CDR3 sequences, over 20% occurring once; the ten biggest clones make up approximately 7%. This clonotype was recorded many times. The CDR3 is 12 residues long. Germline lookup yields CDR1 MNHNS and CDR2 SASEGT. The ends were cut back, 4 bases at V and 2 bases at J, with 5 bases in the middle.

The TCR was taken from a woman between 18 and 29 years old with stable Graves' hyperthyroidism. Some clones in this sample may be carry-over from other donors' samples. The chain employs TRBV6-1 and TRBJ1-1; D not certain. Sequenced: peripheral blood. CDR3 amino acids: CASSAGNTEAFF. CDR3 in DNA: TGTGCCAGCAGTGCGGGAAACACTGAAGCTTTCTTT.